One and the same sample provided the 14 T cell receptor beta chains below, sequenced in a study of T cells in Graves' hyperthyroidism and ophthalmopathy. Amplified regions were TCR beta CDR3 sequences from RNA transcripts. An initial round of RT-PCR targeting the TCR CDR3 relied on the HTBI primer set. TCRdb re-derived calls from the multiplex PCR reads in MiXCR, one entry per CDR3 protein. The profile shows 300,000 to 450,000 distinct CDR3 sequences, 17% of them singletons. The sample comprised blood. Source of these receptors: a woman aged 30 to 39 with Graves' hyperthyroidism that later progressed to Graves' ophthalmopathy.

This clonotype occurred many times. The rearrangement uses TRBV11-1 and TRBJ2-3; 11 bases are a match to TRBD2. The CDR3 runs to 16 residues. V shed 3 bases and J 2 bases; nucleotides not matched to a gene: 4. Germline V CDR1 and CDR2: SGHAT, FQDESV (reference sequence). For the CDR3, the DNA is TGTGCCAGCAGCTTGCCTAGCGGGAGGATCACAGATACGCAGTATTTT. Protein sequence: CASSLPSGRITDTQYF. The whole variable domain, remainder taken from reference TRBV11-1 and TRBJ2-3, is EAEVAQSPRYKITEKSQAVAFWCDPISGHATLYWYRQILGQGPELLVQFQDESVVDDSQLPKDRFSAERLKGVDSTLKIQPAELGDSAMYLCASSLPSGRITDTQYFGPGTRLTVL.

The chain has TRBV2 and TRBJ1-2, with a tentative D call TRBD1 (5 bases). From germline, CDR1 is SNHLY and CDR2 FYNNEI. The CDR3 is made up of 14 amino acids. V dropped 6 bases and J dropped 3 bases, with 14 bases sitting between them. The CDR3 protein is CASRDHGGDYGYTF. The CDR3 coding sequence is TGTGCCAGCAGAGATCACGGGGGAGACTATGGCTACACCTTC.

A few counts support this clonotype. The chain recombines TRBV18 with TRBJ2-3, with 9 bases lining up with TRBD2. Germline V gene sequence: CDR1 KGHSH, CDR2 LQKENI. This CDR3 region has 17 residues. The V and J ends lost 2 bases and 0 bases, in that order; junction bases with no gene match: 6. The CDR3 sequence is CASSPVREGPSTDTQYF. CDR3 DNA: TGTGCCAGCTCACCAGTGCGGGAGGGCCCTAGCACAGATACGCAGTATTTT. Together with reference TRBV18 and TRBJ2-3, the CDR3 gives the full variable domain: NAGVMQNPRHLVRRRGQEARLRCSPMKGHSHVYWYRQLPEEGLKFMVYLQKENIIDESGMPKERFSAEFPKEGPSILRIQQVVRGDSAAYFCASSPVREGPSTDTQYFGPGTRLTVL.

In regard to this clonotype: Without the conserved terminal phenylalanine or tryptophan, this CDR3 likely stems from a read error. The rearrangement uses TRBV6-2 or TRBV6-3 and TRBJ2-6; D unclear. The germline V gene encodes CDR1 MNHEY and CDR2 SVGEGT. CDR3 size: 17 residues. Trimming shortened V by 7 bases and J by 1 base, and 17 bases separated the two germline ends. This CDR3 is CASTPKGFPSGANVLTL. In nucleotides, the CDR3 is TGTGCCAGCACCCCGAAAGGGTTCCCTTCTGGGGCCAACGTCCTGACTTTA.

This clonotype was detected many times. CDR3 sequence reads: CASSYTGLAGVKEQFF. The CDR3 bases are TGTGCCAGCAGTTACACGGGACTAGCGGGAGTTAAAGAGCAGTTCTTC. The chain has TRBV6-5 and TRBJ2-1; 14 bases are a match to TRBD2. Germline V gene data show CDR1 as MNHEY and CDR2 as SVGAGI. V lost 2 bases to trimming and J lost 10 bases; unmatched junction nucleotides: 7. There are 16 residues in the CDR3.

This clonotype was seen only once. J is TRBJ2-7 and V is TRBV24-1; TRBD2 is a possible D gene (5 bases). Germline V gene sequence: CDR1 KGHDR, CDR2 SFDVKD. The CDR3 is 15 residues long. V shed 3 bases and J shed 1 base, with 12 bases lying between them. The CDR3 DNA follows: TGTGCCACCAGTGATCCCGGACGGGATTCCTACGAGCAGTACGTC. Its translation: CATSDPGRDSYEQYV.

On this clonotype itself: This could be a read error, since a much larger clone is one nucleotide away. The chain has TRBV3-1 and TRBJ1-1; D is perhaps TRBD1 (5 bases). The CDR3 has 14 residues. CDR1 LGHDT and CDR2 YNNKEL come from the germline V gene (reference sequence). V lost 7 bases and J lost 7, with 19 bases in between. CDR3: CASIRETASIEAFF. The CDR3 coding sequence is TGTGCCAGCATCCGAGAGACAGCAAGTATTGAAGCTTTCTTT.

This clonotype was counted at least ten times. J is TRBJ2-7 and V is TRBV20-1, with 9 bases matching TRBD2. The CDR3 covers 14 residues. The trim removed 1 base at V and 4 bases at J, leaving 5 bases unmatched. The germline V gene encodes CDR1 DFQATT and CDR2 SNEGSKA (reference sequence). The CDR3 coding sequence is TGCAGTGCTAGAGGGCGGGGGGGCCTTTACGAGCAGTACTTC. It encodes CSARGRGGLYEQYF.

A few counts support this clonotype. The V and J genes are TRBV6-2 or TRBV6-3 and TRBJ2-5, with D possibly being TRBD1 (6 bases). Trimming stripped 2 bases from V and 2 bases from J, with 9 bases between. This CDR3 region has 14 residues. The germline gives CDR1 MNHEY, CDR2 SVGEGT. CDR3 DNA sequence: TGTGCCAGCAGTTACGGGGGCGAGCAAGAGACCCAGTACTTC. It yields the protein CASSYGGEQETQYF.

This clonotype was detected ten times or more. The rearrangement uses TRBV3-1 and TRBJ2-7; D uncertain. V was trimmed by 0 bases and J by 4 bases, leaving 10 bases between them. CDR1 LGHDT and CDR2 YNNKEL come from the germline V gene (reference sequence). The CDR3 has 14 amino acids. CDR3 in DNA: TGTGCCAGCAGCCAAGATATCCCGGGTTACGAGCAGTACTTC. Translated, it gives CASSQDIPGYEQYF.

The chain is built from TRBV6-1 and TRBJ2-5; D is ambiguous. V was cut by 5 bases and J by 5 bases, with 6 bases left in between. Germline assignment: CDR1 MNHNS and CDR2 SASEGT. The CDR3 covers 11 residues. For the CDR3, the DNA is TGTGCCAGCAGTTATGGTGAGACCCAGTACTTC. Residues: CASSYGETQYF.

V and J are TRBV3-1 and TRBJ1-5; no definite D call. V was trimmed by 2 bases and J by 5 bases, leaving 13 bases between them. Looked up from germline, CDR1 is LGHDT and CDR2 is YNNKEL (reference sequence). The length of the CDR3 is 15 residues. CDR3 DNA: TGTGCCAGCAGCCAAAATACCGGGAGTTATCAGCCCCAGCATTTT. Encoded protein: CASSQNTGSYQPQHF. Full variable domain (remainder filled in from reference TRBV3-1 and TRBJ1-5): DTAVSQTPKYLVTQMGNDKSIKCEQNLGHDTMYWYKQDSKKFLKIMFSYNNKELIINETVPNRFSPKSPDKAHLNLHINSLELGDSAVYFCASSQNTGSYQPQHFGDGTRLSIL.

This clonotype appeared many times. DNA of the CDR3: TGTGCCAGCAGCCAAGGAAGCATTAGCGGCTCCTACGAGCAGTACTTC. It is translated as CASSQGSISGSYEQYF. The gene calls are TRBV3-1 and TRBJ2-7, with D perhaps matching TRBD2 (6 bases). Germline values: CDR1 LGHDT, CDR2 YNNKEL (reference sequence). CDR3 length: 16 residues. V was trimmed by 1 base and J by 0 bases, leaving 13 bases between them.

The V gene is TRBV3-1, the J gene TRBJ2-1; D call uncertain. Per germline, CDR1 LGHDT and CDR2 YNNKEL (reference sequence). V lost 5 bases and J 8 bases, leaving 4 bases between the germline ends. The length of the CDR3 is 10 residues. CDR3 protein: CASSGDEQFF. CDR3 coding DNA: TGTGCCAGCAGCGGGGATGAGCAGTTCTTC.